These 28 T cell receptor beta chains originate from one sample sequenced in a study of cytomegalovirus exposure and HLA in healthy donors. The PCR was carried out with 60 Vbeta primers and 13 Jbeta primers. Assay used: immunoSEQ multiplex PCR; TCRdb lists only in-frame clones, some missing. The sample has about 140,000 clones, around 90% seen once. Sample: PBMCs. These receptors came from a woman in her forties in good health and CMV-seronegative.

The chain joins TRBV18 to TRBJ2-5; D might be TRBD1 (5 bases). The J call may be mistaken, given a closer DNA end match to TRBJ2-7. The germline CDR1 and CDR2 sequences are KGHSH and LQKENI. This CDR3 is built from 15 residues. CDR3: CASSPYQDSSYEQYF. CDR3 nucleotide sequence: TGTGCCAGCTCACCATATCAAGACAGCTCCTACGAGCAGTACTTC.

This clone was detected only once. The chain joins TRBV5-4 to TRBJ2-3, with 11 bases matching TRBD2. V trimming: 0 bases; J trimming: 3 bases; junction bases outside the gene matches: 9. CDR3 length: 18 amino acids. Germline V gives CDR1 SGHNT, CDR2 YYREEE (reference sequence). CDR3 nucleotide sequence: TGTGCCAGCAGCTTGGTAGCGGGAGGGAAGGGGGTGACAGATACGCAGTATTTT. It encodes CASSLVAGGKGVTDTQYF.

This chain connects TRBV7-6 to TRBJ1-1; D may be TRBD1 (6 bases). Germline V gene sequence: CDR1 SGHVS, CDR2 FNYEAQ. Trimming cost V 6 bases and J 5 bases, with 13 bases left between them. The CDR3 runs to 13 residues. The DNA for the CDR3 is TGTGCCAGCAGACCCAGGGGAAGGACTGAAGCTTTCTTT. It encodes CASRPRGRTEAFF.

About this clone itself: An end of the junction does not agree with germline; a read error may underlie this. This rearrangement joins TRBV7-9 to TRBJ2-1; 7 bases are a match to TRBD1. Germline values: CDR1 SEHNR, CDR2 FQNEAQ (reference sequence). CDR3 size: 15 residues. The CDR3 loop reads CSSSPDRLGVIEQFF. The CDR3 coding sequence is TGTTCCAGCAGCCCGGACAGGCTTGGAGTGATTGAGCAGTTCTTC.

This chain uses TRBV6-1 with TRBJ2-2, with D possibly TRBD2 on 5 matching bases. This CDR3 is 15 amino acids long. V lost 0 bases and J lost 11, with 16 bases in between. Germline values: CDR1 MNHNS, CDR2 SASEGT. CDR3 in amino acids: CASSEARAVRSELFF. DNA of the CDR3: TGTGCCAGCAGTGAAGCGAGGGCAGTGCGCTCCGAGCTGTTTTTT.

This chain links TRBV5-1 with TRBJ2-3; 8 nucleotides match TRBD2. Germline trimming cut 4 bases from V and 5 bases from J; bases unmatched to any gene: 15. This CDR3 region has 17 residues. Germline CDR1 reads SGHRS; CDR2 reads YFSETQ. The DNA for the CDR3 is TGCGCCAGCAGCGGGGGGGGACCAGCGGGAGTTAAAGATACGCAGTATTTT. Protein: CASSGGGPAGVKDTQYF.

The gene calls are TRBV28 and TRBJ2-7, with D perhaps matching TRBD2 (5 bases). This CDR3 region has 13 residues. Per the germline V gene, CDR1 is MDHEN and CDR2 is SYDVKM. The ends were cut back, 5 bases at V and 3 bases at J, with 11 bases in the middle. The CDR3: CASSVSDFYEQYF. As DNA, the CDR3 is TGTGCCAGCAGTGTTAGCGATTTCTACGAGCAGTACTTC.

The chain couples TRBV6-1 to TRBJ2-5, with TRBD2 matching over 7 bases. Judging by the DNA end, TRBJ2-7 fits better; the J call may be wrong. The CDR3 spans 15 residues. Germline V gives CDR1 MNHNS, CDR2 SASEGT. The CDR3 DNA follows: TGTGCCAGCAGTGAAGAAGGACTAGTAGGGCTCGAGCAGTACTTC. Translating gives CASSEEGLVGLEQYF.

The V gene is TRBV6-1, the J gene TRBJ2-1, with TRBD1 matching over 12 bases. The CDR3 loop spans 16 amino acids. The V segment lost 3 bases and the J segment 3 bases; nucleotides outside the gene matches: 3. Germline assignment: CDR1 MNHNS and CDR2 SASEGT. The CDR3 DNA sequence: TGTGCCAGCAGTGACGGGACAGGGGGCGTCTACAATGAGCAGTTCTTC. This gives the protein CASSDGTGGVYNEQFF.

Concerning this clone: Mismatch with germline at one junction end may stem from a read error. The chain's CDR3 is CASSVGGREASF. The CDR3 DNA is TGTGCCAGCAGCGTAGGAGGCAGGGAAGCGTCTTTT. The chain is built from TRBV9 and TRBJ1-3, with D tentatively TRBD1 (5 bases). The CDR3 runs to 12 residues. Germline V gene data show CDR1 as SGDLS and CDR2 as YYNGEE.

The genes are TRBV11-2 and TRBJ1-1; a possible D gene is TRBD1 (6 bases). Between the trimmed V and J ends, which lost 0 bases and 11 bases, there was a span of 13 bases. In germline, CDR1 is SGHAT, CDR2 FQNNGV. This CDR3 comprises 13 residues. CDR3 sequence (DNA): TGTGCCAGCAGCTTAGACCTACAGGGAAAGGCTTTCTTT. This codes for CASSLDLQGKAFF.

V gene TRBV7-9 combines with J gene TRBJ1-1, with D possibly being TRBD1 (5 bases). The CDR3 has 11 amino acids. V was pared by 8 bases and J by 10 bases, with 14 bases between. From germline, CDR1 is SEHNR and CDR2 FQNEAQ (reference sequence). Here the CDR3 reads CASSGLARAFF. The CDR3 DNA follows: TGTGCCAGCTCAGGGTTGGCGCGAGCTTTCTTT.

The V and J genes are TRBV11-3 and TRBJ2-7; D possibly corresponds to TRBD2 (6 bases). Germline V gene sequence: CDR1 SGHNT, CDR2 YENEEA. The CDR3 is 15 residues long. With 5 bases removed from V and 2 bases from J, the gap between germline ends came to 16 bases. The CDR3 is CASSRGTPRTYEQYF. Here the CDR3 DNA reads TGTGCCAGCAGCCGGGGGACTCCACGAACCTACGAGCAGTACTTC.

V usage is TRBV30 and J usage is TRBJ2-7; D may be TRBD2 (6 bases). The CDR3 extends over 14 amino acids. Germline lookup yields CDR1 GTSNPN and CDR2 SVGIG (reference sequence). Trimming shortened V by 0 bases and J by 4 bases, and 13 bases separated the two germline ends. The CDR3 spells CAWSVGAGLYEQYF. CDR3 DNA: TGTGCCTGGAGTGTAGGGGCGGGACTGTACGAGCAGTACTTC.

This clone has a single count. The chain uses TRBV2 and TRBJ2-7; 10 bases align to TRBD2. In germline, CDR1 is SNHLY, CDR2 FYNNEI. The CDR3 is 14 amino acids. Trimming took 4 bases from V and 1 from J; bases not matched to a gene: 1. CDR3 amino acids: CASSGAGGSYEQYF. Here the CDR3 DNA reads TGTGCCAGCAGTGGAGCGGGGGGGTCCTACGAGCAGTACTTC.

The rearrangement uses TRBV7-3 and TRBJ2-1; perhaps TRBD2 as D (5 bases). V gave up 5 bases and J gave up 7 bases, with 12 bases separating them. Germline V gene lookup returns CDR1 SGHTA and CDR2 FQGTGA. The CDR3 loop spans 13 amino acids. The CDR3 coding sequence is TGTGCCAGCAGCCCCGGGATCTTGAATGAGCAGTTCTTC. Translating it yields CASSPGILNEQFF.

Concerning this clone: One end of the junction does not line up with germline, which may come from a read error. V usage is TRBV11-3 and J usage is TRBJ1-1; D is perhaps TRBD1 (5 bases). Germline CDR1 SGHNT, CDR2 YENEEA. The CDR3 length is 13 residues. The CDR3 DNA reads TGTGCCAGCAGCTTGGGGTGGGGCACTGAGGCTTTCTTT. This translates into CASSLGWGTEAFF.

This clone was detected only once. V gene TRBV5-6 combines with J gene TRBJ2-1, with 11 bases fitting TRBD2. J lost 3 bases, V lost 7 bases, and 9 bases had no gene match. The CDR3 runs to 16 residues. The germline gives CDR1 SGHDT, CDR2 YYEEEE. This chain's CDR3 is CASLELAGGYYNEQFF. The CDR3 nucleotides read TGTGCCAGCCTGGAGCTAGCGGGAGGATACTACAATGAGCAGTTCTTC.

The chain combines TRBV11-3 with TRBJ2-7; TRBD2 agrees at 9 bases. The ends lost 2 bases at V and 7 bases at J; junction bases unmatched: 6. The CDR3 is 14 amino acids. Germline CDR1 is SGHNT and CDR2 is YENEEA. The CDR3 DNA is TGTGCCAGCAGCTTACGGCTAGCGGGATGGGAGCAGTACTTC. Amino acids: CASSLRLAGWEQYF.

This rearrangement joins TRBV28 to TRBJ2-1, with 7 bases fitting TRBD2. This CDR3 contains 17 residues. Germline V gene lookup returns CDR1 MDHEN and CDR2 SYDVKM. V lost 0 bases, J lost 2 bases, and 7 bases stayed unmatched. CDR3 loop: CASSLWASGEPYNEQFF. The CDR3 bases are TGTGCCAGCAGTTTATGGGCTAGCGGAGAACCCTACAATGAGCAGTTCTTC.

The V call is TRBV6-4, the J call TRBJ2-3, with D perhaps TRBD2 (6 bases). The germline CDR1 and CDR2 sequences are MRHNA and SNTAGT. Trimming took 11 bases from V and 0 from J, leaving 15 bases between them. The CDR3 has 14 residues. Here the CDR3 reads CAFGGWPSTDTQYF. The CDR3 coding sequence is TGTGCCTTTGGGGGGTGGCCTAGCACAGATACGCAGTATTTT.

The genes are TRBV9 and TRBJ1-1; D is perhaps TRBD1 (5 bases). The CDR3 runs 14 residues. Germline V CDR1 and CDR2: SGDLS, YYNGEE. V gave up 3 bases and J gave up 1 base, with 10 bases separating them. For the CDR3, the DNA is TGTGCCAGCAGCGCGGGCAGGGAGAACACTGAAGCTTTCTTT. It translates to CASSAGRENTEAFF.

The genes are TRBV5-1 and TRBJ2-3, with D maybe TRBD1 (5 bases). From germline, CDR1 is SGHRS and CDR2 YFSETQ. CDR3 size: 19 residues. Trimming stripped 0 bases from V and 2 bases from J, with 22 bases between. This chain's CDR3 is CASSLGQGPILITTDTQYF. The DNA for the CDR3 is TGCGCCAGCAGCTTGGGGCAGGGCCCGATTCTAATAACCACAGATACGCAGTATTTT.

CDR3 DNA sequence: TGTGCCAGCAGCCATCGGGACATAGATTACAATGAGCAGTTCTTC. This translates into CASSHRDIDYNEQFF. This chain connects TRBV7-9 to TRBJ2-1; a possible D gene is TRBD1 (6 bases). V shed 5 bases and J shed 4 bases, with 15 bases lying between them. CDR3 size: 15 residues. CDR1 and CDR2 (germline): SEHNR, FQNEAQ (reference sequence).

This sequence joins TRBV10-3 and TRBJ2-7; 12 nucleotides line up with TRBD2. The CDR3 is made up of 17 amino acids. Germline V gene lookup returns CDR1 ENHRY and CDR2 SYGVKD. Unmatched junction bases numbered 16, after V lost 6 bases and J lost 7 bases. The CDR3 sequence: CAISDQYLAGGPSEQYF. The CDR3 nucleotides are TGTGCCATCAGCGATCAATACCTAGCGGGAGGGCCCAGTGAGCAGTACTTC.

This clone was detected only a few times. The chain is built from TRBV30 and TRBJ2-2; perhaps TRBD2 as D (6 bases). The CDR3 covers 14 residues. The germline V gene encodes CDR1 GTSNPN and CDR2 SVGIG (reference sequence). Deletions cut 4 bases from V and 3 bases from J, with 12 bases between. CDR3 protein: CAWKGREDTGELFF. DNA for the CDR3: TGTGCCTGGAAAGGAAGGGAGGACACCGGGGAGCTGTTTTTT.

This clone was seen only once. The chain links TRBV10-3 to TRBJ1-1; D is possibly TRBD1 (5 bases). CDR1 ENHRY and CDR2 SYGVKD come from the germline V gene. The germline V and J ends were trimmed by 0 bases and 6 bases, with 8 bases remaining between them. The CDR3 length is 13 residues. The CDR3 DNA sequence: TGTGCCATCAGTGAGTCGGGGGGTCCTGAAGCTTTCTTT. This translates into CAISESGGPEAFF.

The chain combines TRBV2 with TRBJ1-5; 7 nucleotides align to TRBD1. The CDR3 extends over 15 amino acids. J was trimmed by 9 bases and V by 4 bases; bases with no gene match: 12. Germline CDR1 SNHLY, CDR2 FYNNEI. The CDR3 loop reads CASSVQGNNGGPQHF. The CDR3 coding sequence is TGTGCCAGCAGTGTACAGGGGAACAACGGGGGGCCCCAGCATTTT.